This entry describes one TCR beta chain. Its specificity is not known. This sample was taken from a study of T-cell memory formation after mild COVID-19. Study-level background: Largely, TCR clusters stayed within a single donor. Overall study results and limits: Pre-infection memory showed some responding clones, and this suggested that cross-reactive memory joined.

TCRdb reprocessed the 5' RACE reads with MiXCR, giving one entry per CDR3 protein. The data show about 210,000 distinct CDR3 sequences, with approximately 10% seen just once and roughly 3% held by the top ten. The V end lost 6 bases, the J end lost 8 bases, and 15 bases lay between the germline ends. The CDR3 covers 13 residues. The chain combines TRBV12-3 or TRBV12-4 with TRBJ2-3; tentative D call: TRBD2 (6 bases). The sequenced sample consisted of PBMCs or a T cell subset sorted from them (not recorded which). The clonotype originates from a man between 18 and 35 years old who had mild COVID-19 (a few samples of this study predate the infection). Cell type and time point are not known. The CDR3 nucleotides are TGTGCCAGCAGCCCCGGGACTCCGGGTACGCAGTATTTT. It encodes CASSPGTPGTQYF.